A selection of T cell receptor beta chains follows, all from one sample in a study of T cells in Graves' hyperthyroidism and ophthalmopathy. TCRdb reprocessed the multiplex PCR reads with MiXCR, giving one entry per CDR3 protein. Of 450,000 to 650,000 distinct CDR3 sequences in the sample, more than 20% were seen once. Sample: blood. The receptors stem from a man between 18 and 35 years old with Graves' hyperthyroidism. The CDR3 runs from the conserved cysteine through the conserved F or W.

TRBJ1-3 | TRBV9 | CASSLDGWNTIYF
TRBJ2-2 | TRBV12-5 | CASGWTRGQGTGELFF
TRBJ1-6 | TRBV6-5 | CASSYRSVGTSPLHF
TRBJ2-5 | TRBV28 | CASSPPGPSGETQYF
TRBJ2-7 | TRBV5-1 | CASSRLTGGTVSYEQYF
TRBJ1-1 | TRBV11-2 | CASSLEAGILNTEAFF
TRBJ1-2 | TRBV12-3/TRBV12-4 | CASSLAHGEAYGYTF
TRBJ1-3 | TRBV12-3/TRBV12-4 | CASRELFHSGNTIYF
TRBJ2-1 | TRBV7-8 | CASSLSSGGANEQFF
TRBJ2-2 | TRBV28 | CATAIWGNTGELFF
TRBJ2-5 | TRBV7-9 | CASSSARDSEETQYF
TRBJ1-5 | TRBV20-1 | CSARHGGQSGQPQHF
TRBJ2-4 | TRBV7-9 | CASSTGTGAKNIQYF
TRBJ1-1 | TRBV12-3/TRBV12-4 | CASSPQGQMNTEAFF
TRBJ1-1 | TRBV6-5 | CASIKGGQWTEAFF
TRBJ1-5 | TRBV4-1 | CASSEDPGQGTNQPQHF
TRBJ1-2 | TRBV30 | CAWRDLRQGTYGYTF
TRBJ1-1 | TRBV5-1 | CASSLKEGGTEAFF
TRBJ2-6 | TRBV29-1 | CSPPQRQDGVGSGANVLTF
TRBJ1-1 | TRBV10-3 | CAISESTDTEAFF
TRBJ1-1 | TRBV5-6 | CASSPGGEVEAFF
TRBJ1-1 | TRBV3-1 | CASSLGSGSKAFF
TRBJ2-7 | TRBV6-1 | CASSEERGLYYEQYF
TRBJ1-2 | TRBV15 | CATSRDTGPRGHGYTF
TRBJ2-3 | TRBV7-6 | CASSIRTVNSTDTQYF
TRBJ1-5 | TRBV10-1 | CASPQESGAGNQPQHF
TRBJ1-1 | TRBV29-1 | CSVGGDLWGTEAFF